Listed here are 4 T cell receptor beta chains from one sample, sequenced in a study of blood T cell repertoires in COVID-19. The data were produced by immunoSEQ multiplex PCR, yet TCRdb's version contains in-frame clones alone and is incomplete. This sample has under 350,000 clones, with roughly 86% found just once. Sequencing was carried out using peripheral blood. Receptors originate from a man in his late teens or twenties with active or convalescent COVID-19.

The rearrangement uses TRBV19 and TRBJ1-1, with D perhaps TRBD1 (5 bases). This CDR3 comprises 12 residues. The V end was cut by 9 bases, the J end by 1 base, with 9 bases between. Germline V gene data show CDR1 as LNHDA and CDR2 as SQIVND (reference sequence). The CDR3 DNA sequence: TGTGCCAGCTTCACAGGGAACACTGAAGCTTTCTTT. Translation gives CASFTGNTEAFF.

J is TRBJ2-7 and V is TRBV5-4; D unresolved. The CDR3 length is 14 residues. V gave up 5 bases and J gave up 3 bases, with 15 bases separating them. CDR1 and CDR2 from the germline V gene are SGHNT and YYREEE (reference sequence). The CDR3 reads CASRVGESGYEQYF. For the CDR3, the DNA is TGTGCCAGCAGGGTGGGTGAGTCAGGCTACGAGCAGTACTTC.

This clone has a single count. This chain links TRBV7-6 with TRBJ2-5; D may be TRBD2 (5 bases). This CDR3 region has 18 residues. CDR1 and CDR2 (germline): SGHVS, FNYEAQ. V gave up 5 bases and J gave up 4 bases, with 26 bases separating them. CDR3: CASSPTRGEQRAPETQYF. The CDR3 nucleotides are TGTGCCAGCAGCCCCACACGTGGGGAACAGAGGGCCCCAGAGACCCAGTACTTC.

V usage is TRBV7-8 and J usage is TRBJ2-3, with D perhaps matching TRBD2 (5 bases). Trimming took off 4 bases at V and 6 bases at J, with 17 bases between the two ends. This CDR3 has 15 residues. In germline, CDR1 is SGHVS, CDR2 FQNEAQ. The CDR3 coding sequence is TGTGCCAGCAGCTGGACTGGCAGACGGTTCGATACGCAGTATTTT. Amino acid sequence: CASSWTGRRFDTQYF. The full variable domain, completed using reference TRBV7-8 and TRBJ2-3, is GAGVSQSPRYKVAKRGQDVALRCDPISGHVSLFWYQQALGQGPEFLTYFQNEAQLDKSGLPSDRFFAERPEGSVSTLKIQRTQQEDSAVYLCASSWTGRRFDTQYFGPGTRLTVL.